What follows are 23 T cell receptor beta chains derived from one specimen sequenced in a study of cytomegalovirus exposure and HLA in healthy donors. The PCR made use of 60 Vbeta and 13 Jbeta primers. The assay was immunoSEQ multiplex PCR, and TCRdb's table has in-frame clones only and misses some. The sample carries around 150,000 clones, around 59% recorded once. The sequencing input was PBMCs. These receptor sequences come from a male donor in good health and CMV-seronegative.

The CDR3 DNA follows: TGCGCCAGCAGCCAAGTTGGAGGGAACTATGGCTACACCTTC. This gives the protein CASSQVGGNYGYTF. The V call is TRBV4-1, the J call TRBJ1-2, with D hard to call. The CDR3 runs 14 residues. The germline V gene encodes CDR1 MGHRA and CDR2 YSYEKL. Trimming removed 1 base at V and 2 bases at J, with 8 bases between.

This chain links TRBV7-2 with TRBJ1-3; 8 bases fit TRBD1. This CDR3 contains 15 residues. J lost 0 bases, V lost 5 bases, and 3 bases had no gene match. The germline V gene encodes CDR1 SGHTA and CDR2 FQGNSA. The CDR3 spells CASSRDRGSGNTIYF. CDR3 sequence (DNA): TGTGCCAGCAGCCGAGACAGGGGCTCTGGAAACACCATATATTTT.

The CDR3 DNA follows: TGTGCCAGCAGCCTCGGACTAGCGGGGGCCTCCTACAATGAGCAGTTCTTC. Residues: CASSLGLAGASYNEQFF. V is TRBV7-2 and J is TRBJ2-1, with 13 nucleotides matching TRBD2. The germline V gene has CDR1 SGHTA and CDR2 FQGNSA. Trimming removed 5 bases from V and 0 bases from J; junction bases left unmatched: 4. This CDR3 spans 17 amino acids.

This chain uses TRBV4-1 with TRBJ2-7, with 12 bases lining up with TRBD1. Germline CDR1 MGHRA, CDR2 YSYEKL. The CDR3 length is 17 residues. V was clipped by 6 bases and J by 7 bases; unmatched bases: 16. In DNA, the CDR3 is TGCGCCAGCAGTCTAACCACCGGGACAGGGGGCTCCTCGGAGCAGTACTTC. Translating it yields CASSLTTGTGGSSEQYF.

This clone showed up just a few times. The chain couples TRBV19 to TRBJ2-7; 8 bases align to TRBD1. The germline V gene encodes CDR1 LNHDA and CDR2 SQIVND (reference sequence). J gave up 3 bases and V 4 bases, and 11 bases lay outside the gene matches. The CDR3 has 16 residues. CDR3 DNA: TGTGCCAGTAGTACGATGACAGGGGCGGCCAACTACGAGCAGTACTTC. The encoded protein is CASSTMTGAANYEQYF.

This rearrangement joins TRBV25-1 to TRBJ2-1; the D gene is possibly TRBD1 (6 bases). This CDR3 contains 16 residues. The germline V gene encodes CDR1 MGHDK and CDR2 SYGVNS. Trimming removed 3 bases from V and 10 bases from J, with 22 bases in between. The CDR3 is CASSDPRKKTGTEQFF. Written as DNA, the CDR3 is TGTGCCAGCAGTGATCCAAGGAAAAAAACCGGGACAGAGCAGTTCTTC.

J is TRBJ1-5 and V is TRBV29-1; TRBD1 aligns across 10 bases. This CDR3 region has 13 residues. V lost 6 bases and J lost 6; bases outside the gene matches: 5. Germline assignment: CDR1 SQVTM and CDR2 ANQGSEA. CDR3 sequence: CSVGQGTSQPQHF. As DNA, the CDR3 is TGCAGCGTGGGACAGGGGACGAGTCAGCCCCAGCATTTT. Full variable domain (outside the CDR3, taken from reference TRBV29-1 and TRBJ1-5): SAVISQKPSRDICQRGTSLTIQCQVDSQVTMMFWYRQQPGQSLTLIATANQGSEATYESGFVIDKFPISRPNLTFSTLTVSNMSPEDSSIYLCSVGQGTSQPQHFGDGTRLSIL.

This chain joins TRBV5-8 and TRBJ2-5; D gene unclear. The CDR3 has 12 amino acids. Germline assignment: CDR1 SGHTS and CDR2 YDEGEE. Trimming shortened V by 4 bases and J by 4 bases, and 8 bases separated the two germline ends. The CDR3 coding sequence is TGTGCCAGCAGCCCCAGAGGAGAGACCCAGTACTTC. Protein product: CASSPRGETQYF.

This clone occurred a few times. The rearrangement joins TRBV6-1 to TRBJ1-4; no reliable D call. V was trimmed by 6 bases and J by 8 bases, leaving 7 bases between them. The CDR3 totals 11 residues. Germline lookup yields CDR1 MNHNS and CDR2 SASEGT. The CDR3 loop is CASRLQEKLFF. CDR3 bases: TGTGCCAGCAGGTTGCAGGAAAAACTGTTTTTT.

J is TRBJ2-1 and V is TRBV7-2; 9 bases are shared with TRBD1. V was clipped by 2 bases and J by 4 bases; unmatched bases: 6. Germline loops: CDR1 SGHTA, CDR2 FQGNSA. The CDR3 runs 16 residues. Written as DNA, the CDR3 is TGTGCCAGCAGCTTACCTGCGGGGACAGGGTACAATGAGCAGTTCTTC. It translates to CASSLPAGTGYNEQFF.

This chain links TRBV6-1 with TRBJ2-7; D perhaps matches TRBD2 (6 bases). The V gene's germline CDR1 is MNHNS and CDR2 SASEGT. The V gene lost 2 bases and the J gene lost 9 bases, with 14 bases spanning the gap. The CDR3 loop spans 13 amino acids. Here the CDR3 DNA reads TGTGCCAGCAGTGAAAGGCTAGCGAGGGTGCAGTACTTC. It specifies CASSERLARVQYF.

The CDR3: CASSPRNRGSYEQYF. The DNA for the CDR3 is TGTGCCAGCAGCCCACGTAACAGGGGATCCTACGAGCAGTACTTC. The gene calls are TRBV6-6 and TRBJ2-7; 7 bases are shared with TRBD1. Germline-derived CDR1 and CDR2 are MNHNY and SVGAGI (reference sequence). This CDR3 is 15 amino acids long. The junction had 9 bases not matched to a gene; V was cut back by 6 bases and J by 1 base.

This clone was counted between two and nine times. This chain joins TRBV29-1 and TRBJ1-1, with D possibly TRBD1 on 6 matching bases. The V gene's germline CDR1 is SQVTM and CDR2 ANQGSEA. The CDR3 is made up of 13 amino acids. V lost 0 bases and J lost 10, with 15 bases in between. The DNA for the CDR3 is TGCAGCGTTGAAGACGGGACATCCTTCTCAGCTTTCTTT. Translating gives CSVEDGTSFSAFF.

This sequence joins TRBV7-6 and TRBJ2-5; maybe TRBD2 (6 bases). The J call may not be correct, given that the DNA end is closer to TRBJ2-7. This CDR3 has 14 residues. Germline CDR1 is SGHVS and CDR2 is FNYEAQ. Here the CDR3 DNA reads TGTGCCAGCAGGGCCGGGACTGGGACCTACGAGCAGTACTTC. Translated: CASRAGTGTYEQYF.

The chain employs TRBV28 and TRBJ2-3; TRBD2 matches at 9 bases. The germline CDR1 and CDR2 sequences are MDHEN and SYDVKM. This CDR3 is 15 amino acids long. J gave up 4 bases and V 7 bases, and 9 bases lay outside the gene matches. CDR3: CASKMLAGRPDTQYF. Written as DNA, the CDR3 is TGTGCCAGCAAGATGCTAGCGGGGAGGCCAGATACGCAGTATTTT.

V is TRBV12-5 and J is TRBJ2-1, with 9 bases fitting TRBD2. From germline, CDR1 is LGHNT and CDR2 FRNRAP. CDR3 length: 23 amino acids. Trimming removed 2 bases from V and 7 bases from J; junction bases left unmatched: 30. CDR3 sequence (DNA): TGTGCTAGTGGTTTGATCATGGCACAATGGGCGGGGGGGCCTGGGCGTACAAGGAATGAGCAGTTCTTC. The encoded protein is CASGLIMAQWAGGPGRTRNEQFF.

This clone was found a few times. V usage is TRBV4-1 and J usage is TRBJ1-2; D is unresolved. Per the germline V gene, CDR1 is MGHRA and CDR2 is YSYEKL. V lost 1 base and J lost 2, with 8 bases in between. The CDR3 consists of 14 residues. The DNA of the CDR3 is TGCGCCAGCAGCCAAGGTGGTCGGAACTATGGCTACACCTTC. It is translated as CASSQGGRNYGYTF.

This clone was counted only a few times. V is TRBV7-3 and J is TRBJ2-6; 7 nucleotides align to TRBD1. There are 16 residues in the CDR3. The ends lost 5 bases at V and 0 bases at J; junction bases unmatched: 4. The germline CDR1 and CDR2 sequences are SGHTA and FQGTGA. The DNA of the CDR3 is TGTGCCAGCAGCCAGGACAGGACCTCTGGGGCCAACGTCCTGACTTTC. Protein: CASSQDRTSGANVLTF. Full variable domain (rest looked up from reference TRBV7-3 and TRBJ2-6): GAGVSQTPSNKVTEKGKYVELRCDPISGHTALYWYRQSLGQGPEFLIYFQGTGAADDSGLPNDRFFAVRPEGSVSTLKIQRTERGDSAVYLCASSQDRTSGANVLTFGAGSRLTVL.

The chain has TRBV6-5 and TRBJ1-1; D remains unclear. The V gene's germline CDR1 is MNHEY and CDR2 SVGAGI. Trimming left V 2 bases short and J 4 bases short, with 11 bases between. The CDR3 has 14 amino acids. The chain's CDR3 is CASSYKGEGTEAFF. CDR3 DNA sequence: TGTGCCAGCAGTTACAAAGGCGAGGGCACTGAAGCTTTCTTT.

The chain uses TRBV7-6 and TRBJ1-4; 7 bases fit TRBD1. V trimming: 1 base; J trimming: 5 bases; junction bases outside the gene matches: 4. The CDR3 is 15 residues long. Germline values: CDR1 SGHVS, CDR2 FNYEAQ. CDR3 in DNA: TGTGCCAGCAGCTTAGGACAGGGTTGGAATGAAAAACTGTTTTTT. Encoded protein: CASSLGQGWNEKLFF.

The chain carries TRBV4-1 and TRBJ2-3; 9 bases line up with TRBD2. The germline V gene encodes CDR1 MGHRA and CDR2 YSYEKL. V shed 4 bases, J shed 2 bases, and the junction held 4 bases outside the gene matches. There are 15 residues in the CDR3. CDR3 DNA: TGCGCCAGCAGCCCAGCGGGGGGAAACACAGATACGCAGTATTTT. It specifies CASSPAGGNTDTQYF.

The chain joins TRBV18 to TRBJ1-2, with 12 bases that match TRBD1. This CDR3 is 15 amino acids long. Germline V CDR1 and CDR2: KGHSH, LQKENI. V shed 6 bases, J shed 4 bases, and the junction held 6 bases outside the gene matches. The CDR3 sequence is CASSSGQGAIYGYTF. CDR3 sequence (DNA): TGTGCCAGCTCGTCGGGACAGGGGGCAATCTATGGCTACACCTTC.

This clone was seen a few times. V and J are TRBV2 and TRBJ2-1; D perhaps matches TRBD2 (5 bases). The CDR3 length is 11 residues. CDR1 is SNHLY, CDR2 FYNNEI, per germline. V dropped 6 bases and J dropped 8 bases, with 8 bases sitting between them. The CDR3 is CASRKADEQFF. As DNA, the CDR3 is TGTGCCAGCAGGAAAGCGGATGAGCAGTTCTTC.